The clone carrying this T cell receptor (beta chain) was seen only once. Vbeta (60) and Jbeta (13) primers were used in the PCR. The table came from immunoSEQ multiplex PCR; TCRdb's copy has only in-frame clones and leaves some out. Of tens of thousands of clones in the sample, about 80% were seen once. This sample is part of a study of cytomegalovirus exposure and HLA in healthy donors. V shed 5 bases and J 2 bases; nucleotides not matched to a gene: 5. This CDR3 has 14 residues. CDR1 is SGHVS and CDR2 is FQNEAQ in the germline V gene. V is TRBV7-8 and J is TRBJ1-2, with 7 nucleotides matching TRBD1. The source is a man aged 30 to 45 in good health and CMV-seronegative. Specimen: PBMCs. The CDR3 DNA reads TGTGCCAGCAGCGCGTCACAGGGGAACTATGGCTACACCTTC. Its translation: CASSASQGNYGYTF. Using reference TRBV7-8 and TRBJ1-2 for the parts outside the CDR3, the full variable domain is GAGVSQSPRYKVAKRGQDVALRCDPISGHVSLFWYQQALGQGPEFLTYFQNEAQLDKSGLPSDRFFAERPEGSVSTLKIQRTQQEDSAVYLCASSASQGNYGYTFGSGTRLTVV.